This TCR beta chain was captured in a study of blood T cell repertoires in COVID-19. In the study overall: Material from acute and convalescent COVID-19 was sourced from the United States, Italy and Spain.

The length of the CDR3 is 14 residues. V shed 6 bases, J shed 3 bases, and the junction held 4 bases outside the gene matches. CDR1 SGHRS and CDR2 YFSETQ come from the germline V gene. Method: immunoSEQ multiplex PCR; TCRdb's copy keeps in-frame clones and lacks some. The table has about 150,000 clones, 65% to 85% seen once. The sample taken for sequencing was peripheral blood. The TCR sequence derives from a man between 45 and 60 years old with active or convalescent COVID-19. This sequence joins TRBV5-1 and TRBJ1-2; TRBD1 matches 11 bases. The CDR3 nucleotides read TGCGCCAGCACCCGGGACAGGGGGTACTATGGCTACACCTTC. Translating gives CASTRDRGYYGYTF.